The entry below describes one TCR beta chain. CDR1 is MDHEN, CDR2 SYDVKM, per germline. Trimming removed 4 bases from V and 2 bases from J, with 10 bases in between. This CDR3 spans 14 amino acids. This specimen belongs to a study of blood T cell repertoires in COVID-19. Authors' data handling: Reference gene primer amplification gave nucleated cell count estimates. Profiling relied on immunoSEQ multiplex PCR, and the TCRdb table lists in-frame clones only, not all of them. Clonal size and the V and J genes are those of that table, whereas D and trimming came from the DNA. The repertoire holds about 99,000 clones, with approximately 84% as singletons.

V usage is TRBV28 and J usage is TRBJ2-3; a weak D match, TRBD1 (5 bases). Material: peripheral blood. This receptor was obtained from a human donor in a cohort sampled during active COVID-19. The CDR3 coding sequence is TGTGCCAGCAGTTCTCAGGGTTACACAGATACGCAGTATTTT. The encoded protein is CASSSQGYTDTQYF.